This T cell receptor (beta chain) was recovered during a study of blood T cell repertoires in COVID-19. Study processing details: Amplification from reference gene primers served as the basis for estimated nucleated cell counts. The table came from immunoSEQ multiplex PCR; TCRdb's copy has only in-frame clones and leaves some out. V and J calls and clone size come straight from that table; D and trimming were deduced from the DNA. Found here are approximately 85,000 clones, more than 80% of them singletons; the top ten hold about 25%. The origin of this receptor is a man aged 45-60 years with active or convalescent COVID-19. Sample: peripheral blood.

The CDR3 loop is CASSLAEGFSTEAFF. CDR3 DNA: TGCGCCAGCAGCTTGGCCGAGGGTTTTTCCACTGAAGCTTTCTTT. The V gene is TRBV5-1, the J gene TRBJ1-1; D unclear. Germline V gives CDR1 SGHRS, CDR2 YFSETQ. Trimming removed 0 bases from V and 4 bases from J, with 13 bases in between. There are 15 residues in the CDR3.